The 18 T cell receptor beta chains below come from one sample, sequenced in a study of shared clonotypes between healthy human individuals. Only in-frame clones appear in the TCRdb table, and some are missing; sequencing was by immunoSEQ multiplex PCR. This table has 2 million to 2.5 million clones, around 95% appearing once. The sample was naive CD4+ T cells sorted from blood. The sample's subset: CD45RA+ positively selected. Source of these receptors: a young man in good health.

In DNA form, the CDR3 reads TGTGCCAGCAGTACCCTGGGTCGCGGTGGAAACACCATATATTTT. Protein sequence: CASSTLGRGGNTIYF. The chain uses TRBV6-6 and TRBJ1-3; D is ambiguous. With 5 bases removed from V and 3 bases from J, the gap between germline ends came to 14 bases. Germline CDR1 reads MNHNY; CDR2 reads SVGAGI (reference sequence). CDR3 size: 15 residues.

The chain employs TRBV6-1 and TRBJ1-2; D gene unclear. The CDR3 sequence is 14 residues long. Trimming shortened V by 2 bases and J by 2 bases, and 9 bases separated the two germline ends. Per the germline V gene, CDR1 is MNHNS and CDR2 is SASEGT. The CDR3 loop reads CASSEYTANYGYTF. As DNA, the CDR3 is TGTGCCAGCAGTGAATATACCGCCAACTATGGCTACACCTTC.

To note about this clone: Additional DNA sequences in this sample encode the identical CDR3. The chain joins TRBV2 to TRBJ1-5; 7 nucleotides match TRBD1. From germline, CDR1 is SNHLY and CDR2 FYNNEI. This CDR3 comprises 14 residues. V was clipped by 4 bases and J by 4 bases; unmatched bases: 4. CDR3 DNA: TGTGCCAGCAGTGCCCAACAGGGGAATCAGCCCCAGCATTTT. Translated: CASSAQQGNQPQHF.

The J gene is TRBJ1-5, the V gene TRBV27; D is ambiguous. Trimming removed 3 bases at V and 3 bases at J, with 9 bases between. Germline values: CDR1 MNHEY, CDR2 SMNVEV (reference sequence). The CDR3 length is 14 residues. CDR3: CASSFSGSNQPQHF. As DNA, the CDR3 is TGTGCCAGCAGTTTTTCAGGTTCCAATCAGCCCCAGCATTTT.

Of note for this clone: Other DNA sequences from this sample encode an identical CDR3 as well. The V and J genes are TRBV15 and TRBJ2-7; D is perhaps TRBD2 (5 bases). V was pared by 3 bases and J by 0 bases, with 9 bases between. The CDR3 runs to 14 residues. The germline V gene has CDR1 LNHNV and CDR2 YYDKDF (reference sequence). The CDR3 reads CATSRAGGSYEQYF. The CDR3 DNA reads as TGTGCCACCAGCAGGGCAGGAGGCTCCTACGAGCAGTACTTC.

This chain connects TRBV5-6 to TRBJ2-7; a possible D gene is TRBD1 (6 bases). Germline values: CDR1 SGHDT, CDR2 YYEEEE. Trimming shortened V by 6 bases and J by 4 bases, and 20 bases separated the two germline ends. The CDR3 spans 15 residues. This chain's CDR3 is CASTRWGTKGYEQYF. The CDR3 DNA sequence: TGTGCCAGCACCCGGTGGGGGACAAAAGGGTACGAGCAGTACTTC.

The rearrangement uses TRBV9 and TRBJ2-5; 8 bases align to TRBD1. Germline V gene data show CDR1 as SGDLS and CDR2 as YYNGEE. The CDR3 is 14 residues long. Trimming took 4 bases from V and 4 from J; bases not matched to a gene: 6. CDR3 bases: TGTGCCAGCAGCTCAGGACAGGGAGGAGAGACCCAGTACTTC. Residues: CASSSGQGGETQYF. Complete variable domain (other parts from reference TRBV9 and TRBJ2-5): DSGVTQTPKHLITATGQRVTLRCSPRSGDLSVYWYQQSLDQGLQFLIQYYNGEERAKGNILERFSAQQFPDLHSELNLSSLELGDSALYFCASSSGQGGETQYFGPGTRLLVL.

The V call is TRBV10-3, the J call TRBJ2-5; 7 bases fit TRBD1. CDR3 length equals 15 residues. Germline loops: CDR1 ENHRY, CDR2 SYGVKD. The V segment lost 0 bases and the J segment 3 bases; nucleotides outside the gene matches: 4. CDR3 region: CAISESGTVEETQYF. The CDR3 nucleotides are TGTGCCATCAGTGAGTCTGGGACAGTGGAAGAGACCCAGTACTTC.

A remark on this clone: Distinct nucleotide sequences in the sample also encode this CDR3. The chain links TRBV5-1 to TRBJ2-3; 10 nucleotides match TRBD2. The CDR3 sequence is 16 residues long. J was trimmed by 2 bases and V by 4 bases; bases with no gene match: 7. The germline V gene has CDR1 SGHRS and CDR2 YFSETQ. The DNA for the CDR3 is TGCGCCAGCAGCCCCGTAGCGGGAGGATCCACAGATACGCAGTATTTT. Its protein product is CASSPVAGGSTDTQYF.

The chain employs TRBV14 and TRBJ2-7, with TRBD1 matching 8 bases. The trim removed 3 bases at V and 3 bases at J, leaving 10 bases unmatched. The CDR3 contains 16 residues. Germline V lookup: CDR1 SGHDN, CDR2 FVKESK. In nucleotides, the CDR3 is TGTGCCAGCAGCCAGCTTGGGACAGGAATAAACTACGAGCAGTACTTC. It encodes CASSQLGTGINYEQYF.

The gene calls are TRBV2 and TRBJ2-1, with 9 bases matching TRBD2. V lost 8 bases and J lost 7; bases outside the gene matches: 9. The CDR3 runs 14 residues. Germline V CDR1 and CDR2: SNHLY, FYNNEI. The CDR3 loop is CASGSGGSFNEQFF. The CDR3 nucleotides are TGTGCCAGCGGTAGCGGGGGTAGCTTTAATGAGCAGTTCTTC.

The CDR3 spells CASSLLVGATNSPLHF. In DNA form, the CDR3 reads TGTGCCAGCAGCTTACTGGTTGGGGCTACTAATTCACCCCTCCACTTT. The chain couples TRBV11-2 to TRBJ1-6, with TRBD1 as a possible D gene (5 bases). This CDR3 is built from 16 residues. V lost 2 bases to trimming and J lost 6 bases, with 14 bases between them. CDR1 and CDR2 from the germline V gene are SGHAT and FQNNGV.

V is TRBV25-1 and J is TRBJ2-1, with 10 bases that match TRBD2. Trimming at V came to 2 bases and at J to 7 bases, leaving 14 bases not matched to a gene. This CDR3 has 18 residues. Germline V lookup: CDR1 MGHDK, CDR2 SYGVNS. As DNA, the CDR3 is TGTGCCAGCAGTGAAGAAATATTCGGGGCTAGCGGGAGTAATGAGCAGTTCTTC. Protein product: CASSEEIFGASGSNEQFF. Together with reference TRBV25-1 and TRBJ2-1, the CDR3 gives the full variable domain: EADIYQTPRYLVIGTGKKITLECSQTMGHDKMYWYQQDPGMELHLIHYSYGVNSTEKGDLSSESTVSRIRTEHFPLTLESARPSHTSQYLCASSEEIFGASGSNEQFFGPGTRLTVL.

The chain joins TRBV6-5 to TRBJ2-7; D might be TRBD1 or TRBD2, each matching 5 bases. The CDR3 sequence is 15 residues long. V was pared by 6 bases and J by 6 bases, with 21 bases between. The germline gives CDR1 MNHEY, CDR2 SVGAGI. The CDR3 DNA follows: TGTGCCAGCAGGCCCCCGGGACCACAAGGCCTCGAGCAGTACTTC. This gives the protein CASRPPGPQGLEQYF.

The chain has TRBV19 and TRBJ1-6; D gene uncertain. V was trimmed by 5 bases and J by 7 bases, leaving 21 bases between them. CDR1 and CDR2 from the germline V gene are LNHDA and SQIVND (reference sequence). This CDR3 has 17 amino acids. CDR3 protein: CASSFGRNLRLNSPLHF. The CDR3 bases are TGTGCCAGTAGTTTTGGACGGAATCTCAGATTGAATTCACCCCTCCACTTT. The variable domain in full, with the rest retrieved from reference TRBV19 and TRBJ1-6, is DGGITQSPKYLFRKEGQNVTLSCEQNLNHDAMYWYRQDPGQGLRLIYYSQIVNDFQKGDIAEGYSVSREKKESFPLTVTSAQKNPTAFYLCASSFGRNLRLNSPLHFGNGTRLTVT.

With respect to this clone: The same CDR3 arises from other DNA sequences in this sample as well. The chain has TRBV6-5 and TRBJ2-7; 10 bases fit TRBD1. CDR3 length equals 14 residues. Trimming took 2 bases from V and 4 from J; bases not matched to a gene: 2. Germline CDR1 MNHEY, CDR2 SVGAGI. In nucleotides, the CDR3 is TGTGCCAGCAGTTACGGACAGGGGGTGTACGAGCAGTACTTC. Its protein product is CASSYGQGVYEQYF.

The chain is built from TRBV6-6 and TRBJ1-1; D uncertain. Per the germline V gene, CDR1 is MNHNY and CDR2 is SVGAGI (reference sequence). V dropped 0 bases and J dropped 5 bases, with 13 bases sitting between them. The CDR3 covers 15 residues. This CDR3 is CASSYSEGYGTEAFF. The CDR3 DNA follows: TGTGCCAGCAGTTACTCGGAGGGTTATGGGACTGAAGCTTTCTTT.

The V call is TRBV6-5, the J call TRBJ2-7; D unresolved. Germline CDR1 MNHEY, CDR2 SVGAGI. Trimming pared 6 bases from V and 3 bases from J, leaving 18 bases between. The CDR3 contains 15 residues. The CDR3 protein is CASSRNGRLGYEQYF. CDR3 sequence (DNA): TGTGCCAGCAGCCGAAACGGCAGGCTGGGCTACGAGCAGTACTTC.